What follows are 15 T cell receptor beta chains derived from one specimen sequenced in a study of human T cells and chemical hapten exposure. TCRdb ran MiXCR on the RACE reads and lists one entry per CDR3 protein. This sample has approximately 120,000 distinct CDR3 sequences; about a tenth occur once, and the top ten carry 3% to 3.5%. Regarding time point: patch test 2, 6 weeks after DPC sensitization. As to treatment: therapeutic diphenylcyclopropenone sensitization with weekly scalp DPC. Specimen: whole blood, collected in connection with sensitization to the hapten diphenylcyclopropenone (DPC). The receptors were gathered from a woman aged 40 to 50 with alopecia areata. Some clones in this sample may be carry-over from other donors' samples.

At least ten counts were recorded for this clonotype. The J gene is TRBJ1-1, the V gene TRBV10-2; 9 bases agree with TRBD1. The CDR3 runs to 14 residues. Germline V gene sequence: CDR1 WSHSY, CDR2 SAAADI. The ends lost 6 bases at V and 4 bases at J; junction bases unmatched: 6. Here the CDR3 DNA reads TGCGCCAGCAGCCACAGGGGGCGACTCACTGAAGCTTTCTTT. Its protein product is CASSHRGRLTEAFF.

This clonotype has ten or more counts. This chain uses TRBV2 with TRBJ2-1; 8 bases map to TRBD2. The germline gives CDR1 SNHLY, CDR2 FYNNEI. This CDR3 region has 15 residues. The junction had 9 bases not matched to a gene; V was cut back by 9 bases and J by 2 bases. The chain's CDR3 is CASTPRSGAYNEQFF. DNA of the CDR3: TGTGCCAGTACCCCTCGTAGCGGGGCCTACAATGAGCAGTTCTTC.

Here the CDR3 reads CASSSHELAETQYF. The DNA of the CDR3 is TGTGCCAGCAGTTCTCATGAGCTCGCAGAGACCCAGTACTTC. The chain links TRBV6-2 or TRBV6-3 to TRBJ2-5; D unclear. Germline V gene data show CDR1 as MNHEY and CDR2 as SVGEGT. The V gene lost 4 bases and the J gene lost 4 bases, with 13 bases spanning the gap. The CDR3 extends over 14 amino acids.

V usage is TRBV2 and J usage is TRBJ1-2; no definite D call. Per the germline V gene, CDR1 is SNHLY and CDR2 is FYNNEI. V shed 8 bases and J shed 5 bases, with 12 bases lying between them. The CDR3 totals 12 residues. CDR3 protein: CASRIEGYGYTF. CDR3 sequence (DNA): TGTGCCAGCCGAATAGAAGGTTATGGCTACACCTTC.

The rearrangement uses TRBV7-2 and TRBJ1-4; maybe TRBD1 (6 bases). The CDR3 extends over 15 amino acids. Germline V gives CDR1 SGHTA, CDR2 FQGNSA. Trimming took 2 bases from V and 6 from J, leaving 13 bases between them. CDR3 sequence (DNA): TGTGCCAGCAGCTTAAGGGACACCGCGGATGAAAAACTGTTTTTT. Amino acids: CASSLRDTADEKLFF.

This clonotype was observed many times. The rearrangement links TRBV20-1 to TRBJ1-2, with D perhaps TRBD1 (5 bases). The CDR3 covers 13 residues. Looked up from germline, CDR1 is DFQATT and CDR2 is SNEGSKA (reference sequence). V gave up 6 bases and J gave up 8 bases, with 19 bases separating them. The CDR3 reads CSAGDFSMGGYTF. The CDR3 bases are TGCAGTGCAGGGGACTTCTCTATGGGCGGCTACACCTTC.

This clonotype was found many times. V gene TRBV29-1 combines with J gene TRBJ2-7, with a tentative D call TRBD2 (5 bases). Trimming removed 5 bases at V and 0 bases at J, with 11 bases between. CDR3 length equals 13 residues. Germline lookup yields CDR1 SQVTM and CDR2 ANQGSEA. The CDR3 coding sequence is TGCAGCGTTCGGAGGACGGACTCCTACGAGCAGTACTTC. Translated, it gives CSVRRTDSYEQYF.

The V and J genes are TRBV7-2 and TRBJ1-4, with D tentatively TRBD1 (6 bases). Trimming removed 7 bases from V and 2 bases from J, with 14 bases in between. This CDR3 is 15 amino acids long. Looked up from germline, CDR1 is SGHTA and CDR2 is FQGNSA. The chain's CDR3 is CASTLGGATNEKLFF. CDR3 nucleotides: TGTGCCAGCACCCTGGGGGGGGCCACTAATGAAAAACTGTTTTTT.

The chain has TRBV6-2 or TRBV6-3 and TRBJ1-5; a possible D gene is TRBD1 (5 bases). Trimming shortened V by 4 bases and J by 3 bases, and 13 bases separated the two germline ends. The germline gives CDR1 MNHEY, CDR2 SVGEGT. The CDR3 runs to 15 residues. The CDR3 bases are TGTGCCAGCAGTTCTGTAACAGGATTCAATCAGCCCCAGCATTTT. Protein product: CASSSVTGFNQPQHF.

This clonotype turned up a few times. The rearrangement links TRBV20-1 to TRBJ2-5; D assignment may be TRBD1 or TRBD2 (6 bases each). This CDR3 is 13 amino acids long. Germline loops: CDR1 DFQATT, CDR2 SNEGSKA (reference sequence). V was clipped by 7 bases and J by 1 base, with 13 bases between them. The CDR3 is CSGLQGGQETQYF. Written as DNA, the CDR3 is TGCAGTGGTCTACAGGGAGGCCAAGAGACCCAGTACTTC.

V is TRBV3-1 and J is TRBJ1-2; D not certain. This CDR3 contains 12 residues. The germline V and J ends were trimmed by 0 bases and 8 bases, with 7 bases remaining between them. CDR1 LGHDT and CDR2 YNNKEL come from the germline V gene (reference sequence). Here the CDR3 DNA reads TGTGCCAGCAGCCAAGAACGACGGGGCTACACCTTC. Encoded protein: CASSQERRGYTF.

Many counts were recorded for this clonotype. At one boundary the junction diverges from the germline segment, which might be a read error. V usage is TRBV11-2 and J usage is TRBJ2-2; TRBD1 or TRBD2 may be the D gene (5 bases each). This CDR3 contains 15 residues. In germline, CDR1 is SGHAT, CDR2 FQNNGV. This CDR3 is CASSLVPGPTGELSF. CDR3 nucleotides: TGTGCCAGCAGCTTAGTACCGGGGCCCACCGGGGAGCTGTCTTTT.

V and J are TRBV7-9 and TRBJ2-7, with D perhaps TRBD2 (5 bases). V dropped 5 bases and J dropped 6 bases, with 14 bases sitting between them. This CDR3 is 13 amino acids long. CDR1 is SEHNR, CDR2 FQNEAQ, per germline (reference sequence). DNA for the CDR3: TGTGCCAGCAGCCCTAGCCGGGCAGCCGAGCAGTACTTC. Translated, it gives CASSPSRAAEQYF.

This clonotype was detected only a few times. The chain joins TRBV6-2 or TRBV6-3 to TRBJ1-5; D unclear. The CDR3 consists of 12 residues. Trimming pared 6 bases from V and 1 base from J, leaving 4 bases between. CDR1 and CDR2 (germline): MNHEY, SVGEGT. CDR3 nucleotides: TGTGCCAGCAGAGAGAGCAATCAGCCCCAGCATTTT. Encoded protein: CASRESNQPQHF.

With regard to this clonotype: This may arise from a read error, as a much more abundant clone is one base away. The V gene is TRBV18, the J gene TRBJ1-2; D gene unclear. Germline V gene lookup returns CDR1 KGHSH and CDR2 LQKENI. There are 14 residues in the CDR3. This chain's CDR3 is CTSSPTEKAYGYTF. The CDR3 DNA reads TGTACCAGCTCACCAACGGAGAAGGCCTATGGCTACACCTTC.